Listed below are T cell receptor beta chains from one sample, sequenced in a study of T cells in Graves' hyperthyroidism and ophthalmopathy. TCRdb itself ran the multiplex PCR reads through MiXCR, one entry per CDR3 protein. Here the sample spans about 400,000 distinct CDR3 sequences, 14% to 15% being singletons. The sample comprised blood. The receptors come from a woman in her 30s with Graves' hyperthyroidism. The CDR3 runs from the conserved cysteine through the conserved F or W. A D gene is named only where the DNA matches it firmly. A row's size may be missing; if present it is once, few, many or a size class.

d_gene: -
v_gene: TRBV29-1
len: 14
abundance: many
j_gene: TRBJ1-1
CDR3nt: TGCAGCGTTGGGCCTGACGGGGGGTACACTGAAGCTTTCTTT
CDR3aa: CSVGPDGGYTEAFF

d_gene: -
v_gene: TRBV5-8
len: 15
abundance: -
j_gene: TRBJ2-6
CDR3nt: TGTGCCAGCACCGCTTTAAGCTCTGGGGCCAACGTCCTGACTTTC
CDR3aa: CASTALSSGANVLTF

d_gene: TRBD1
v_gene: TRBV6-5
len: 15
abundance: few
j_gene: TRBJ2-3
CDR3nt: TGTGCCAGCAGTTACTATGGACAGGGCACAGATACGCAGTATTTT
CDR3aa: CASSYYGQGTDTQYF

d_gene: TRBD1
v_gene: TRBV29-1
len: 13
abundance: few
j_gene: TRBJ2-7
CDR3nt: TGCAGCGTGGGGACAGGGGGGTCCTACGAGCAGTACTTC
CDR3aa: CSVGTGGSYEQYF

d_gene: -
v_gene: TRBV28
len: 14
abundance: many
j_gene: TRBJ2-3
CDR3nt: TGTGCCAGCATTCTGGGGCTAGCTGGAGATACGCAGTATTTT
CDR3aa: CASILGLAGDTQYF

d_gene: -
v_gene: TRBV10-1
len: 12
abundance: few
j_gene: TRBJ2-1
CDR3nt: TGCGCCAGCAGTACTAACCACAATGAGCAGTTCTTC
CDR3aa: CASSTNHNEQFF

d_gene: -
v_gene: TRBV29-1
len: 14
abundance: -
j_gene: TRBJ2-4
CDR3nt: TGCAGCGTTGAGGCCGGGTTAGCCAAAAACATTCAGTACTTC
CDR3aa: CSVEAGLAKNIQYF

d_gene: -
v_gene: TRBV24-1
len: 16
abundance: many
j_gene: TRBJ2-1
CDR3nt: TGTGCCACCAGTGGCCAGCGGTTGAGCTCCTACAATGAGCAGTTCTTC
CDR3aa: CATSGQRLSSYNEQFF

d_gene: -
v_gene: TRBV5-1
len: 17
abundance: few
j_gene: TRBJ2-7
CDR3nt: TGCGCCAGCAGCTCCATTCTTACGGGACGGAGCTCCTACGAGCAGTACTTC
CDR3aa: CASSSILTGRSSYEQYF

d_gene: TRBD2
v_gene: TRBV30
len: 16
abundance: many
j_gene: TRBJ2-7
CDR3nt: TGTGCCTGGAGTGTACCGGGACTAGCGGTTCCCTACGAGCAGTACTTC
CDR3aa: CAWSVPGLAVPYEQYF

d_gene: -
v_gene: TRBV7-9
len: 14
abundance: -
j_gene: TRBJ2-7
CDR3nt: TGTGCCAGCAGCCCGGGACGGTGGACCTACGAGCAGTACTTC
CDR3aa: CASSPGRWTYEQYF

d_gene: -
v_gene: TRBV12-3/TRBV12-4
len: 14
abundance: few
j_gene: TRBJ2-1
CDR3nt: TGTGCCAGCACACTCGGGCCGGGGTGGAATGAGCAGTTCTTC
CDR3aa: CASTLGPGWNEQFF

d_gene: TRBD1
v_gene: TRBV28
len: 16
abundance: many
j_gene: TRBJ2-1
CDR3nt: TGTGCCAGCAGTCCCCGACAGGGGACCCCTTACAATGAGCAGTTCTTC
CDR3aa: CASSPRQGTPYNEQFF

d_gene: TRBD2
v_gene: TRBV7-3
len: 15
abundance: many
j_gene: TRBJ2-7
CDR3nt: TGTGCCAGCAGCTCGGGGACTAGCGGGAACAACGAGCAGTACTTC
CDR3aa: CASSSGTSGNNEQYF

d_gene: -
v_gene: TRBV28
len: 14
abundance: many
j_gene: TRBJ1-4
CDR3nt: TGTGCCAGCAGCTGGGGGGGAACTAATGAAAAACTGTTTTTT
CDR3aa: CASSWGGTNEKLFF

d_gene: -
v_gene: TRBV2
len: 15
abundance: few
j_gene: TRBJ2-6
CDR3nt: TGTGCCAGCAGTGTTCAGAGCTCTGGGGCCAACGTCCTGACTTTC
CDR3aa: CASSVQSSGANVLTF

d_gene: TRBD1
v_gene: TRBV27
len: 15
abundance: many
j_gene: TRBJ1-4
CDR3nt: TGTGCCAGCAGTAACTACAGGGGGCACGGGGAAAAACTGTTTTTT
CDR3aa: CASSNYRGHGEKLFF

d_gene: -
v_gene: TRBV12-3/TRBV12-4
len: 14
abundance: few
j_gene: TRBJ2-5
CDR3nt: TGTGCCAGCAGTTTAAGCGGGCCCCTGGGGACCCAGTACTTC
CDR3aa: CASSLSGPLGTQYF

d_gene: -
v_gene: TRBV11-2
len: 13
abundance: -
j_gene: TRBJ2-5
CDR3nt: TGTGCCAGCAGCTTAGGCATTGGAGAGACCCAGTACTTC
CDR3aa: CASSLGIGETQYF

d_gene: TRBD2
v_gene: TRBV2
len: 17
abundance: many
j_gene: TRBJ2-1
CDR3nt: TGTGCCAGCAGTGAAATGGGACTAGCGGGAGGGCGGAATGAGCAGTTCTTC
CDR3aa: CASSEMGLAGGRNEQFF

d_gene: -
v_gene: TRBV2
len: 13
abundance: -
j_gene: TRBJ1-5
CDR3nt: TGTGCCAGTGAACAGGCGGGTCACCAGCCCCAGCATTTT
CDR3aa: CASEQAGHQPQHF

d_gene: -
v_gene: TRBV5-1
len: 15
abundance: -
j_gene: TRBJ2-1
CDR3nt: TGCGCCAGCAGCTTGGGAGCCCGGAGCAACAATGAGCAGTTCTTC
CDR3aa: CASSLGARSNNEQFF

d_gene: -
v_gene: TRBV30
len: 13
abundance: few
j_gene: TRBJ2-5
CDR3nt: TGTGCCTGGAGTGTATCTAGGTGGGAGACCCAGTACTTC
CDR3aa: CAWSVSRWETQYF

d_gene: TRBD1
v_gene: TRBV28
len: 18
abundance: many
j_gene: TRBJ2-5
CDR3nt: TGTGCCAGCAGTTTATCAAACCTTAAGGACAGGGCCCAAGAGACCCAGTACTTC
CDR3aa: CASSLSNLKDRAQETQYF

d_gene: -
v_gene: TRBV3-1
len: 15
abundance: few
j_gene: TRBJ1-6
CDR3nt: TGTGCCAGCAGCCAAGGGTTAATGGGGGTGAATCCCCTCCACTTT
CDR3aa: CASSQGLMGVNPLHF

d_gene: TRBD1
v_gene: TRBV5-6
len: 13
abundance: many
j_gene: TRBJ2-7
CDR3nt: TGTGCCAGCAACTTCGGGACAGCCTACGAGCAGTACTTC
CDR3aa: CASNFGTAYEQYF

d_gene: -
v_gene: TRBV20-1
len: 14
abundance: many
j_gene: TRBJ2-7
CDR3nt: TGCAGTGCCATCAAGGGGGGGGCGGGGAACGAGCAGTACTTC
CDR3aa: CSAIKGGAGNEQYF

d_gene: -
v_gene: TRBV11-3
len: 12
abundance: many
j_gene: TRBJ1-1
CDR3nt: TGTGCCAGCAGCTTTGGGGGGTCTGAAGCTTTCTTT
CDR3aa: CASSFGGSEAFF

d_gene: TRBD1
v_gene: TRBV5-1
len: 17
abundance: -
j_gene: TRBJ2-5
CDR3nt: TGCGCCAGCAGCAGAAACCCAGGGGGCACCTCGGGAGAGACCCAGTACTTC
CDR3aa: CASSRNPGGTSGETQYF

d_gene: -
v_gene: TRBV28
len: 13
abundance: many
j_gene: TRBJ1-4
CDR3nt: TGTGCCAGCAGTTTGCAGGGTCGCGAAAAACTGTTTTTT
CDR3aa: CASSLQGREKLFF

d_gene: TRBD2
v_gene: TRBV6-1
len: 17
abundance: many
j_gene: TRBJ2-6
CDR3nt: TGTGCCAGCAAGGCCCTGGCGGGGGGCTCTGGGGCCAACGTCCTGACTTTC
CDR3aa: CASKALAGGSGANVLTF

d_gene: -
v_gene: TRBV3-1
len: 17
abundance: -
j_gene: TRBJ1-6
CDR3nt: TGTGCCAGCAGCCAAGTAGCTTGGAGCTCCTATAATTCACCCCTCCACTTT
CDR3aa: CASSQVAWSSYNSPLHF

d_gene: -
v_gene: TRBV28
len: 15
abundance: few
j_gene: TRBJ2-4
CDR3nt: TGTGCCAGTCAAAAACTCGGGGATTCCAAAAACATTCAGTACTTC
CDR3aa: CASQKLGDSKNIQYF

d_gene: -
v_gene: TRBV11-2
len: 14
abundance: -
j_gene: TRBJ2-2
CDR3nt: TGTGCCAGCAGCTTAGATCGGCGCACCGGGGAGCTGTTTTTT
CDR3aa: CASSLDRRTGELFF

d_gene: -
v_gene: TRBV20-1
len: 16
abundance: many
j_gene: TRBJ2-3
CDR3nt: TGCAGTGCTAGAGATGTGGCAGGGCGCAGCACAGATACGCAGTATTTT
CDR3aa: CSARDVAGRSTDTQYF

d_gene: -
v_gene: TRBV29-1
len: 14
abundance: few
j_gene: TRBJ2-1
CDR3nt: TGCAGCGTTGGGCCAGGGTTAGGACCCGGGGCGCAGTTCTTC
CDR3aa: CSVGPGLGPGAQFF

d_gene: TRBD1
v_gene: TRBV2
len: 15
abundance: many
j_gene: TRBJ2-3
CDR3nt: TGTGCCAGCAGCCAACAGGGGCCAAGCACAGATACGCAGTATTTT
CDR3aa: CASSQQGPSTDTQYF

d_gene: -
v_gene: TRBV11-1
len: 12
abundance: many
j_gene: TRBJ1-1
CDR3nt: TGTGCCAGCAGCCAGAGGTACACTGAAGCTTTCTTT
CDR3aa: CASSQRYTEAFF

d_gene: -
v_gene: TRBV6-1
len: 16
abundance: many
j_gene: TRBJ2-7
CDR3nt: TGTGCCAGCAGGGAACAACCTTCGACAGGTTCATACGAGCAGTACTTC
CDR3aa: CASREQPSTGSYEQYF

d_gene: TRBD2
v_gene: TRBV24-1
len: 16
abundance: many
j_gene: TRBJ2-1
CDR3nt: TGTGCCACCAGTGATTTGGGAGCGGGAGGGCCCAATGAGCAGTTCTTC
CDR3aa: CATSDLGAGGPNEQFF

d_gene: -
v_gene: TRBV5-6
len: 19
abundance: many
j_gene: TRBJ2-6
CDR3nt: TGTGCCAGCAGCTTGAAGTGGGGGGATAAATTCTCTGGGGCCAACGTCCTGACTTTC
CDR3aa: CASSLKWGDKFSGANVLTF

d_gene: -
v_gene: TRBV6-5
len: 16
abundance: -
j_gene: TRBJ2-3
CDR3nt: TGTGCCAGCAGTTACTCGGGACGGACTAGCACAGATACGCAGTATTTT
CDR3aa: CASSYSGRTSTDTQYF

d_gene: -
v_gene: TRBV5-5
len: 15
abundance: -
j_gene: TRBJ1-4
CDR3nt: TGTGCCAGCAGCCTAACCTTATACGCTAATGAAAAACTGTTTTTT
CDR3aa: CASSLTLYANEKLFF

d_gene: -
v_gene: TRBV7-3
len: 14
abundance: many
j_gene: TRBJ2-5
CDR3nt: TGTGCCAGCAGCATTGACAGGTTTTCGGAGACCCAGTACTTC
CDR3aa: CASSIDRFSETQYF